The sequence of this T cell receptor beta chain was determined in a study of cytomegalovirus exposure and HLA in healthy donors. Study in general: T cells numbering around 180 million yielded more than 95 million unique TCR beta sequences in an earlier analysis. Overall study findings and caveats: Relative to the roughly 690-donor mean, N-insertions were reportedly fewer in an Asian-associated ancestry cluster in a later analysis. Association of 16,951 TCR beta sequences with HLA alleles was found at 0.05 false discovery rate in a later analysis. The study recorded over 150 TCR beta chains that were cytomegalovirus-associated.

The PCR had 60 Vbeta and 13 Jbeta primers. The method was immunoSEQ multiplex PCR; TCRdb's version includes in-frame clones alone and lacks a portion of them. The repertoire holds 180,000 or so clones, with over 75% as singletons. This clone was seen just once. Its antigen is as yet unknown. Germline assignment: CDR1 SGHAT and CDR2 FQNNGV. The CDR3 is 12 amino acids. Trimming left V 5 bases short and J 10 bases short, with 12 bases between. The source of this sequence is a man aged 45 to 65 in good health and CMV-seropositive. V and J are TRBV11-2 and TRBJ2-1; D is possibly TRBD1 (6 bases). The sequencing sample was made of PBMCs. The CDR3 sequence: CASSTQGREQFF. CDR3 DNA: TGTGCCAGCAGCACACAGGGACGGGAGCAGTTCTTC.